This T cell receptor (beta chain) was identified during a study of blood T cell repertoires in COVID-19. Trimming pared 0 bases from V and 7 bases from J, leaving 10 bases between. The CDR3 loop spans 15 amino acids. CDR1 and CDR2 from the germline V gene are SEHNR and FQNEAQ (reference sequence). Adults between roughly 18 and 95 years of age took part from about two dozen US areas. Membership in each cohort depended on participant-reported clinical history. Resolution of symptoms, clearance, or two negative PCRs was present in recovered Cohort 3 donors. Assay used: immunoSEQ multiplex PCR; TCRdb lists only in-frame clones, some missing. The data show 300,000 to 450,000 clones, around 91% seen once.

The sequence came from a man between 18 and 29 years old who had recovered from COVID-19. This chain links TRBV7-9 with TRBJ1-6, with a possible D match to TRBD1 (5 bases). Sequenced: PBMCs or T cells enriched from blood (not recorded which). CDR3 nucleotides: TGTGCCAGCAGCTTAGCTTCGCAGGGAAATTCACCCCTCCACTTT. It translates to CASSLASQGNSPLHF. The full variable domain, with the rest looked up from reference TRBV7-9 and TRBJ1-6, is DTGVSQNPRHKITKRGQNVTFRCDPISEHNRLYWYRQTLGQGPEFLTYFQNEAQLEKSRLLSDRFSAERPKGSFSTLEIQRTEQGDSAMYLCASSLASQGNSPLHFGNGTRLTVT.